The TCR beta chain under discussion was sequenced for a study of beta chain features in type 1 diabetes. The study, taken as a whole, reports: Whatever favoring of shorter templates PCR might show would apply equally to patients and controls. Type 1 diabetes patients had VDJ junctions that carried fewer insertions and more deletions.

This clone was counted only a few times. Its antigen is currently unknown. Other DNA sequences in this specimen translate into the identical CDR3. Of the isolated RNA, all was reverse transcribed, and so the sequenced material was expressed TCRB transcripts. Sequencing was performed with immunoSEQ multiplex PCR; in TCRdb, only in-frame clones are kept and a portion is missing. Of 390,000 or so clones listed, approximately 15% are singletons. Sequencing was done on a sample of naive CD4+ T cells from blood. The sequence came from a young man in good health.

The CDR3 bases are TGTGCCAGCGCACTGAACACTGAAGCTTTCTTT. This sequence encodes CASALNTEAFF. V and J are TRBV7-2 and TRBJ1-1; D uncertain. V was cut by 8 bases and J by 0 bases, with 4 bases left in between. Germline V gene data show CDR1 as SGHTA and CDR2 as FQGNSA. The CDR3 is 11 amino acids. Based on the CDR3 plus reference TRBV7-2 and TRBJ1-1, the full variable domain is GAGVSQSPSNKVTEKGKDVELRCDPISGHTALYWYRQSLGQGLEFLIYFQGNSAPDKSGLPSDRFSAERTGGSVSTLTIQRTQQEDSAVYLCASALNTEAFFGQGTRLTVV.